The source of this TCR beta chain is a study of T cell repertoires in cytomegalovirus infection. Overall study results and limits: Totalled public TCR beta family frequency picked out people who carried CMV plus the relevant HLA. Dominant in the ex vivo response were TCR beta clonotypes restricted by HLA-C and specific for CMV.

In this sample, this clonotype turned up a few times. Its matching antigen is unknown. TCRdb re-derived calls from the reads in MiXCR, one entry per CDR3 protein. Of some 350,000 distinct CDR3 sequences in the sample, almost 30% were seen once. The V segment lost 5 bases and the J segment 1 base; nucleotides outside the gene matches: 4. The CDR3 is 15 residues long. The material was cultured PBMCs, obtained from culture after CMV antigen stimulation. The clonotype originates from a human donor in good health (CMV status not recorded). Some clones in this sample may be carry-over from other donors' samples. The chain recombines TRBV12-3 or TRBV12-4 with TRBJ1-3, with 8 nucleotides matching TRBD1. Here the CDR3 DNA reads TGTGCCAGCAGTGTAGACAGGGGTTCTGGAAACACCATATATTTT. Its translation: CASSVDRGSGNTIYF.